This TCR beta chain came from a study of vaccination effects on CD4 cells after COVID-19. Whole-study context: Each person got two doses of an mRNA SARS-CoV-2 vaccine, BNT162b2 or mRNA-1273.

This CDR3 spans 14 amino acids. V gave up 2 bases and J gave up 4 bases, with 9 bases separating them. From germline, CDR1 is MNHEY and CDR2 SVGAGI. CD4+ T cells specific for antigen were expanded with viral peptide pools by the ViraFEST assay before sequencing. Once cultured for 9 to 11 days, the cells underwent separation to obtain CD4+ T cells. Vaccine recipients had no previous SARS-CoV-2 infection; their nucleocapsid antibodies were negative. The researchers cultured fewer than 2.5 million PBMC per well with approximately 11 IU/ml IL-2 and roughly 9.4 ug/ml peptides. As for this clone: As yet, its antigen is unknown.

Repertoires were generated with immunoSEQ multiplex PCR, while TCRdb's copy carries only in-frame clones and drops some. The sample shows fewer than 85,000 clones, roughly 79% of them seen only once. The sample consisted of CD4+ T cells from PBMCs cultured with SARS-CoV-2 spike peptides, taken before COVID-19 vaccination. The origin of this receptor is a human donor who received a COVID-19 vaccine. The chain couples TRBV6-5 to TRBJ1-3, with D tentatively TRBD1 (6 bases). As DNA, the CDR3 is TGTGCCAGCAGTTACCGCGACAGGGGAAACACCATATATTTT. It encodes CASSYRDRGNTIYF.